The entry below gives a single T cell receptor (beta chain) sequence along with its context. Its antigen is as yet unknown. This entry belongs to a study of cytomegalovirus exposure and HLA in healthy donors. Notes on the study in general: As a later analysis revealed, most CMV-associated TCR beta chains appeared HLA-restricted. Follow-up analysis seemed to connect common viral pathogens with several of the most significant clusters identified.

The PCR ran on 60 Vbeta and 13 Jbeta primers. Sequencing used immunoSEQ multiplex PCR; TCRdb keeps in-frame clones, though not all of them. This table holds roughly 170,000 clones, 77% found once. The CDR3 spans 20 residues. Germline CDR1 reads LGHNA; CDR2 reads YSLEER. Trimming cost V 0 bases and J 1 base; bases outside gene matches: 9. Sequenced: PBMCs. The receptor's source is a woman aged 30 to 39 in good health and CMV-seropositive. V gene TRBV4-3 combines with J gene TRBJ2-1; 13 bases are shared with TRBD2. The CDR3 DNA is TGCGCCAGCAGCCAAGAGATCCCCGGACTAGCGGGAGAATCCTACAATGAGCAGTTCTTC. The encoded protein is CASSQEIPGLAGESYNEQFF.